The 26 T cell receptor beta chains given below trace back to one sample, sequenced in a study of CD8 T cells in ankylosing spondylitis. TCRdb called the 5' RACE reads again in MiXCR, with one record for every CDR3 protein. The table lists roughly 160,000 distinct CDR3 sequences, more than 9% of them singletons. Sequencing used blood, either unsorted or a sorted T cell fraction (not recorded which). The receptors derive from a male donor with ankylosing spondylitis or in good health (not recorded which).

The chain employs TRBV7-2 and TRBJ1-6; D uncertain. Germline CDR1 and CDR2: SGHTA and FQGNSA. V was clipped by 3 bases and J by 9 bases, with 12 bases between them. The CDR3 spans 14 residues. CDR3 nucleotides: TGTGCCAGCAGCTTGGGAAACACAGTTTCACCCCTCCACTTT. It translates to CASSLGNTVSPLHF. Looking up the rest from reference TRBV7-2 and TRBJ1-6 gives the full variable domain: GAGVSQSPSNKVTEKGKDVELRCDPISGHTALYWYRQSLGQGLEFLIYFQGNSAPDKSGLPSDRFSAERTGGSVSTLTIQRTQQEDSAVYLCASSLGNTVSPLHFGNGTRLTVT.

This clonotype was counted many times. The rearrangement uses TRBV5-6 and TRBJ2-2; 7 nucleotides align to TRBD1. Losses at the gene ends were 4 bases for V and 1 base for J; bases not matched to a gene: 4. The CDR3 is 15 amino acids. The germline V gene encodes CDR1 SGHDT and CDR2 YYEEEE. The CDR3 DNA is TGTGCCAGCAGCCGAGGGGGCGAGAACACCGGGGAGCTGTTTTTT. Its protein product is CASSRGGENTGELFF.

This clonotype occurred many times. The chain uses TRBV27 and TRBJ2-4; unclear D gene. The germline V gene encodes CDR1 MNHEY and CDR2 SMNVEV (reference sequence). The CDR3 sequence is 15 residues long. V lost 0 bases, J lost 6 bases, and 12 bases lay in between. As DNA, the CDR3 is TGTGCCAGCAGTTTATCGACCGGGCTGGGAAACATTCAGTACTTC. Translated: CASSLSTGLGNIQYF.

This clonotype appeared many times. This chain links TRBV24-1 with TRBJ2-1; D may be TRBD1 (5 bases). Between the trimmed V and J ends, which lost 2 bases and 0 bases, there was a span of 13 bases. Germline loops: CDR1 KGHDR, CDR2 SFDVKD. The CDR3 is made up of 17 amino acids. CDR3: CATSDSFRQLSYNEQFF. CDR3 coding DNA: TGTGCCACCAGTGATTCCTTCCGACAGCTCTCCTACAATGAGCAGTTCTTC.

This clonotype was counted a few times. The DNA of the CDR3 is TGTGCCAGCTCACAGGTCCCCCAAGGGAGTAGCGGAAGCTCCTACAATGAGCAGTTCTTC. It is translated as CASSQVPQGSSGSSYNEQFF. The chain recombines TRBV18 with TRBJ2-1, with D possibly matching TRBD2 (6 bases). V was pared by 4 bases and J by 0 bases, with 25 bases between. The germline gives CDR1 KGHSH, CDR2 LQKENI. The CDR3 spans 20 residues.

This sequence joins TRBV5-6 and TRBJ2-1; D remains ambiguous. V was clipped by 0 bases and J by 6 bases, with 10 bases between them. The CDR3 is 14 amino acids. Germline CDR1 is SGHDT and CDR2 is YYEEEE. This CDR3 is CASSLARSGNEQFF. In nucleotides, the CDR3 is TGTGCCAGCAGCTTGGCCCGGTCGGGCAATGAGCAGTTCTTC. The entire variable domain, with the rest obtained from reference TRBV5-6 and TRBJ2-1, is as follows: DAGVTQSPTHLIKTRGQQVTLRCSPKSGHDTVSWYQQALGQGPQFIFQYYEEEERQRGNFPDRFSGHQFPNYSSELNVNALLLGDSALYLCASSLARSGNEQFFGPGTRLTVL.

This clonotype was recorded at least ten times. The chain recombines TRBV18 with TRBJ1-3; the D is unclear. Germline values: CDR1 KGHSH, CDR2 LQKENI. With 0 bases removed from V and 2 bases from J, the gap between germline ends came to 23 bases. CDR3 length: 20 residues. CDR3 sequence reads: CASSPPRTAGPPETGNTIYF. CDR3 nucleotides: TGTGCCAGCTCACCACCTAGGACCGCAGGCCCACCCGAAACTGGAAACACCATATATTTT.

In this sample, this clonotype turned up many times. Here the CDR3 DNA reads TGCAGTGTTCTGTCGGCAAACAAGAACACTGAAGCTTTCTTT. Translating gives CSVLSANKNTEAFF. This chain links TRBV20-1 with TRBJ1-1; D not certain. The CDR3 runs to 14 residues. V gave up 7 bases and J gave up 1 base, with 16 bases separating them. Germline V gene sequence: CDR1 DFQATT, CDR2 SNEGSKA (reference sequence).

The rearrangement uses TRBV5-1 and TRBJ1-1; D possibly corresponds to TRBD1 (5 bases). The length of the CDR3 is 16 residues. Trimming took 5 bases from V and 0 from J, leaving 17 bases between them. Germline V gene data show CDR1 as SGHRS and CDR2 as YFSETQ. The chain's CDR3 is CASSAQRSGMNTEAFF. The CDR3 DNA sequence: TGCGCCAGCAGTGCTCAGAGGTCAGGGATGAACACTGAAGCTTTCTTT.

V is TRBV11-2 and J is TRBJ2-4, with D perhaps TRBD2 (5 bases). The CDR3 covers 17 residues. From germline, CDR1 is SGHAT and CDR2 FQNNGV. Trimming removed 0 bases at V and 0 bases at J, with 12 bases between. The CDR3 DNA follows: TGTGCCAGCAGCTTAGAAGAGGGTAAACTAGCCAAAAACATTCAGTACTTC. This gives the protein CASSLEEGKLAKNIQYF.

The chain joins TRBV6-1 to TRBJ1-1; D possibly corresponds to TRBD1 (5 bases). V was pared by 8 bases and J by 1 base, with 5 bases between. The germline CDR1 and CDR2 sequences are MNHNS and SASEGT. There are 11 residues in the CDR3. CDR3: CASGTNTEAFF. Here the CDR3 DNA reads TGTGCCAGCGGGACGAACACTGAAGCTTTCTTT.

The V gene is TRBV9, the J gene TRBJ2-1; 11 bases map to TRBD2. Germline trimming cut 5 bases from V and 7 bases from J; bases unmatched to any gene: 5. CDR3 length: 14 residues. Germline loops: CDR1 SGDLS, CDR2 YYNGEE. CDR3 sequence reads: CASSSGGAGNEQFF. The DNA of the CDR3 is TGTGCCAGCAGTAGCGGGGGGGCGGGGAATGAGCAGTTCTTC.

This clonotype was seen many times. The CDR3 nucleotides read TGCGCCAGCAGCTTGGGACTAGCGGACCAAGAGACCCAGTACTTC. Translated: CASSLGLADQETQYF. This chain joins TRBV5-1 and TRBJ2-5; 9 bases fit TRBD2. V lost 0 bases to trimming and J lost 0 bases; unmatched junction nucleotides: 0. CDR3 size: 15 residues. CDR1 is SGHRS and CDR2 is YFSETQ in the germline V gene.

This clonotype was picked up many times. CDR3 nucleotide sequence: TGTGCCAGCAGCTTGACAGACAGTCCCAATCAGCCCCAGCATTTT. Translating gives CASSLTDSPNQPQHF. V usage is TRBV5-5 and J usage is TRBJ1-5; tentative D call: TRBD1 (5 bases). The V and J ends lost 1 base and 3 bases respectively, with 11 bases between them. Germline V gene sequence: CDR1 SGHKS, CDR2 YYEKEE (reference sequence). CDR3 size: 15 residues.

This clonotype showed up just a few times. The chain employs TRBV29-1 and TRBJ2-7, with a tentative D call TRBD1 (5 bases). The germline V gene has CDR1 SQVTM and CDR2 ANQGSEA. V gave up 6 bases and J gave up 3 bases, with 15 bases separating them. The CDR3 spans 13 residues. CDR3 residues: CSVRTTAFYEQYF. CDR3 sequence (DNA): TGCAGCGTCCGAACGACAGCTTTCTACGAGCAGTACTTC.

The chain links TRBV13 to TRBJ2-3; 11 bases fit TRBD2. The CDR3 is 18 residues long. Trimming removed 0 bases from V and 5 bases from J; junction bases left unmatched: 10. Germline values: CDR1 PRHDT, CDR2 FYEKMQ (reference sequence). Written as DNA, the CDR3 is TGTGCCAGCAGCTTAGGGACCAGTAGCGGGGGGGCCGGAGATACGCAGTATTTT. Its translation: CASSLGTSSGGAGDTQYF.

This clonotype was seen only a few times. The chain combines TRBV19 with TRBJ2-3, with a tentative D call TRBD2 (5 bases). Germline CDR1 and CDR2: LNHDA and SQIVND (reference sequence). The CDR3 runs to 13 residues. Trimming removed 3 bases from V and 4 bases from J, with 8 bases in between. The CDR3 sequence: CASSILGADTQYF. CDR3 DNA sequence: TGTGCCAGTAGTATTCTGGGAGCAGATACGCAGTATTTT.

This clonotype occurred many times. The rearrangement uses TRBV4-1 and TRBJ2-5; D unclear. CDR1 is MGHRA and CDR2 is YSYEKL in the germline V gene. Trimming took off 1 base at V and 4 bases at J, with 10 bases between the two ends. The CDR3 loop spans 14 amino acids. Here the CDR3 reads CASSQAGWGETQYF. The CDR3 DNA follows: TGCGCCAGCAGCCAAGCGGGTTGGGGAGAGACCCAGTACTTC.

The table lists this clonotype with many counts. The chain is built from TRBV6-5 and TRBJ1-2, with D tentatively TRBD1 (6 bases). Looked up from germline, CDR1 is MNHEY and CDR2 is SVGAGI. The V end lost 0 bases, the J end lost 11 bases, and 16 bases lay between the germline ends. The CDR3 totals 14 residues. CDR3 amino acids: CASSYSLQGIRYTF. Here the CDR3 DNA reads TGTGCCAGCAGTTACTCGCTGCAGGGGATCAGATACACCTTC.

This clonotype was seen a handful of times. The V and J genes are TRBV21-1 and TRBJ2-7; TRBD1 was called by the table and not checked on the DNA. TRBV21-1 corresponds to a pseudogene. The CDR3 is made up of 12 amino acids. The CDR3, as DNA: TGTGCCAGCCACGGGGCGAACGGCGAGCAGTACTTC. This codes for CASHGANGEQYF.

This clonotype has ten or more counts. V usage is TRBV6-5 and J usage is TRBJ2-1, with TRBD1 as a possible D gene (5 bases). Germline values: CDR1 MNHEY, CDR2 SVGAGI. The V end was cut by 0 bases, the J end by 3 bases, with 12 bases between. This CDR3 has 16 residues. The CDR3: CASSYSRGSGYNEQFF. The CDR3, as DNA: TGTGCCAGCAGTTACTCTAGGGGATCCGGCTACAATGAGCAGTTCTTC.

The CDR3 bases are TGTGCCAGCAGCTTAGGTCCGGGACTAGCGCTTAGCACAGATACGCAGTATTTT. Residues: CASSLGPGLALSTDTQYF. The genes are TRBV7-8 and TRBJ2-3, with TRBD2 identical over 10 bases. CDR1 SGHVS and CDR2 FQNEAQ come from the germline V gene. The CDR3 length is 18 residues. Losses at the gene ends were 1 base for V and 0 bases for J; bases not matched to a gene: 7.

V is TRBV7-9 and J is TRBJ2-7; D may match TRBD1 or TRBD2 (5 bases each). The length of the CDR3 is 15 residues. Trimming removed 5 bases from V and 2 bases from J, with 16 bases in between. Germline assignment: CDR1 SEHNR and CDR2 FQNEAQ (reference sequence). CDR3 coding DNA: TGTGCCAGCAGCCTGGGGACCGCTATCGCCTACGAGCAGTACTTC. This translates into CASSLGTAIAYEQYF.

This clonotype has a count of ten or more. CDR3 sequence (DNA): TGCAGTGCTAGCGCTAGCGGGAGATCGCAGACCCAGTACTTC. Translation: CSASASGRSQTQYF. The gene calls are TRBV20-1 and TRBJ2-5, with 10 bases matching TRBD2. This CDR3 is built from 14 residues. Germline CDR1 is DFQATT and CDR2 is SNEGSKA (reference sequence). V trimming: 3 bases; J trimming: 6 bases; junction bases outside the gene matches: 7.

This clonotype was detected many times. This sequence joins TRBV29-1 and TRBJ2-3; 9 positions agree with TRBD2. This CDR3 has 13 amino acids. V lost 6 bases, J lost 2 bases, and 3 bases stayed unmatched. CDR1 and CDR2 from the germline V gene are SQVTM and ANQGSEA. CDR3 in DNA: TGCAGCGTCGCTAGCGGGGACACAGATACGCAGTATTTT. As protein: CSVASGDTDTQYF.

Ten or more counts support this clonotype. The V call is TRBV6-5, the J call TRBJ1-2; D gene ambiguous. Trimming removed 2 bases at V and 8 bases at J, with 15 bases between. Germline lookup yields CDR1 MNHEY and CDR2 SVGAGI. The CDR3 length is 14 residues. The chain's CDR3 is CASSYGVAPEGYTF. For the CDR3, the DNA is TGTGCCAGCAGTTACGGAGTGGCACCAGAAGGCTACACCTTC.